This T cell receptor (beta chain) originates from a study of cytomegalovirus exposure and HLA in healthy donors. Overall study findings and caveats: Sequencing likely produced, as an artifact, a cluster of highly shared sequence variants. TCR beta chains numbering some 150 were designated cytomegalovirus-associated.

The length of the CDR3 is 15 residues. Trimming removed 11 bases from V and 0 bases from J; junction bases left unmatched: 8. CDR1 and CDR2 from the germline V gene are MNHNY and SVGAGI (reference sequence). A multiplex PCR was run with 60 Vbeta primers and 13 Jbeta primers. TCRdb keeps only in-frame clones here, not all; method: immunoSEQ multiplex PCR. Counted here are under 200,000 clones, more than 65% occurring once; the ten biggest clones make up roughly 1.5%. On this clone: Its target is unknown.

The sequence came from a male donor in good health and CMV-seronegative. The specimen sequenced was PBMCs. The V gene is TRBV6-6, the J gene TRBJ1-1, with 11 positions matching TRBD1. For the CDR3, the DNA is TGTGCCTCCTTAGGGACAGGGGGGATGAACACTGAAGCTTTCTTT. This encodes CASLGTGGMNTEAFF.